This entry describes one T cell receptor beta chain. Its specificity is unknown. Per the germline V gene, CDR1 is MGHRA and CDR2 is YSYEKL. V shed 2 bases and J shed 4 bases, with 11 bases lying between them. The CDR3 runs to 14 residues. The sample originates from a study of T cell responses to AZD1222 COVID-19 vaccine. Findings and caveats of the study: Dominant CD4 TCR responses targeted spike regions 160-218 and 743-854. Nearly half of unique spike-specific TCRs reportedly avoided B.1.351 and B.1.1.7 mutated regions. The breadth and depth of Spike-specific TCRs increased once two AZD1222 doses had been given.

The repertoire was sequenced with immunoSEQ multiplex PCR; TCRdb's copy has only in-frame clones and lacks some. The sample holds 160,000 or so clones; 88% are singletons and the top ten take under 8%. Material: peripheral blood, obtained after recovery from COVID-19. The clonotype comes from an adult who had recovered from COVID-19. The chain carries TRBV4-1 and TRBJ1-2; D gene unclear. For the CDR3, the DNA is TGCGCCAGCAGCCAAACATCCAGAGGCTATGGCTACACCTTC. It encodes CASSQTSRGYGYTF.